This record covers a single T cell receptor beta chain. This CDR3 contains 14 residues. V was cut by 2 bases and J by 1 base, with 7 bases left in between. From germline, CDR1 is MNHNY and CDR2 SVGAGI (reference sequence). This entry belongs to a study of blood T cells in healthy people across ages. For the second PCR, which ran for about 7 to 11 cycles, a sample-barcoded 5' primer and a J-beta primer mix were used. TCRdb re-analysed the 5' RACE reads in MiXCR, keeping a single row per CDR3 protein. The sample gives roughly 1 million distinct CDR3 sequences, roughly 24% of which show up once; approximately 0.71% is in the top ten. These data were likewise used in another study, on T cells of mothers and their children.

The sample comprised blood. This clonotype was obtained from a girl aged 2 to 9 in good health. The J gene is TRBJ2-3, the V gene TRBV6-6; D unclear. The CDR3 here is CASSYGRRTDTQYF. In nucleotides, the CDR3 is TGTGCCAGCAGTTACGGTAGACGCACAGATACGCAGTATTTT.